Below are 25 T cell receptor beta chains sequenced from a single sample in a study of OX40 agonist ivuxolimab in advanced cancers. Measured with immunoSEQ multiplex PCR; TCRdb has only the in-frame clones, and not every one. The sample consists of 11,000 to 15,000 clones, under 95% of them appearing once. The sample consisted of CD4+ or CD8+ T cells sorted from blood, taken in a trial of the OX40 agonist ivuxolimab. The origin of the receptors is an adult with an advanced solid tumor such as melanoma, head and neck, liver or kidney cancer.

The chain is built from TRBV28 and TRBJ2-3; 12 bases line up with TRBD2. J gave up 1 base and V 2 bases, and 10 bases lay outside the gene matches. This CDR3 comprises 19 residues. The germline CDR1 and CDR2 sequences are MDHEN and SYDVKM. Here the CDR3 DNA reads TGTGCCAGCAGTTTAACCCTGACTAGCGGGAGTGGAGGCACAGATACGCAGTATTTT. It translates to CASSLTLTSGSGGTDTQYF.

The sample holds one count of this clone. The V and J genes are TRBV21-1 and TRBJ2-7; the table calls TRBD1, which could not be checked here. TRBV21-1 is tagged as a pseudogene. The CDR3 has 15 amino acids. CDR3: CASSKVGTGGAEQYF. CDR3 nucleotides: TGTGCCAGCAGCAAAGTCGGGACAGGGGGCGCCGAGCAGTACTTC.

The chain uses TRBV5-1 and TRBJ2-3; 7 positions match TRBD1. The CDR3 has 13 residues. Germline V gene lookup returns CDR1 SGHRS and CDR2 YFSETQ. V was pared by 0 bases and J by 5 bases, with 0 bases of the junction left unmatched. Written as DNA, the CDR3 is TGCGCCAGCAGCTTGGACAGGGGAGATACGCAGTATTTT. It is translated as CASSLDRGDTQYF.

V usage is TRBV5-4 and J usage is TRBJ1-1; D is ambiguous. CDR3 length: 13 amino acids. Between the trimmed V and J ends, which lost 4 bases and 5 bases, there was a span of 12 bases. The germline CDR1 and CDR2 sequences are SGHNT and YYREEE (reference sequence). DNA of the CDR3: TGTGCCAGCAGCCTTGCTGGGCTGACTGAAGCTTTCTTT. Its translation: CASSLAGLTEAFF.

The chain uses TRBV11-1 and TRBJ1-6, with 7 bases aligning to TRBD1. CDR1 is SGHAT, CDR2 FQDESV, per germline (reference sequence). J lost 10 bases, V lost 5 bases, and 11 bases had no gene match. This CDR3 is 15 amino acids long. The CDR3 protein is CASSPGTVPYSPLHF. The DNA of the CDR3 is TGTGCCAGCAGCCCCGGGACAGTTCCCTACTCACCCCTCCACTTT. The full variable domain, completed using reference TRBV11-1 and TRBJ1-6, is EAEVAQSPRYKITEKSQAVAFWCDPISGHATLYWYRQILGQGPELLVQFQDESVVDDSQLPKDRFSAERLKGVDSTLKIQPAELGDSAMYLCASSPGTVPYSPLHFGNGTRLTVT.

The chain links TRBV7-3 to TRBJ1-1, with TRBD1 identical over 12 bases. With V trimmed by 5 bases and J by 6 bases, 10 bases remained unmatched. Looked up from germline, CDR1 is SGHTA and CDR2 is FQGTGA. The CDR3 has 16 amino acids. This chain's CDR3 is CASSMTGTGGVAEAFF. CDR3 DNA: TGTGCCAGCAGCATGACCGGGACAGGGGGCGTGGCTGAAGCTTTCTTT.

The V and J genes are TRBV13 and TRBJ1-5; 9 bases are shared with TRBD1. Germline V gene lookup returns CDR1 PRHDT and CDR2 FYEKMQ (reference sequence). The V segment lost 2 bases and the J segment 0 bases; nucleotides outside the gene matches: 8. This CDR3 region has 18 residues. CDR3 in amino acids: CASSLRLQGAYSNQPQHF. The CDR3 DNA sequence: TGTGCCAGCAGCTTAAGGTTACAGGGGGCCTATAGCAATCAGCCCCAGCATTTT.

In this sample, this clone turned up a few times. The chain couples TRBV28 to TRBJ1-1; 7 nucleotides line up with TRBD1. After removal of 3 bases from V and 6 bases from J, the junction contained 4 bases not matched to a gene. The germline V gene has CDR1 MDHEN and CDR2 SYDVKM. The CDR3 loop spans 13 amino acids. The CDR3 spells CASSFTGAPEAFF. DNA for the CDR3: TGTGCCAGCAGTTTTACAGGGGCCCCTGAAGCTTTCTTT.

As DNA, the CDR3 is TGTGCCAGCAGTTCCGGACAGGGCCGGCAGCCCCAGCATTTT. Residues: CASSSGQGRQPQHF. J is TRBJ1-5 and V is TRBV6-5, with 8 bases aligning to TRBD1. Germline V gene sequence: CDR1 MNHEY, CDR2 SVGAGI. The CDR3 totals 14 residues. V dropped 4 bases and J dropped 7; count of bases not matched to a gene: 6.

The chain uses TRBV16 and TRBJ1-1; the match to TRBD1 covers 7 bases. From germline, CDR1 is KGHSY and CDR2 FQNENV. V lost 5 bases, J lost 3 bases, and 18 bases stayed unmatched. The CDR3 consists of 18 residues. CDR3 loop: CASSGSGTAFAGDTEAFF. The DNA for the CDR3 is TGTGCCAGCAGCGGCTCCGGGACAGCATTTGCGGGGGACACTGAAGCTTTCTTT.

This chain links TRBV19 with TRBJ2-5; D ambiguous. The germline V gene has CDR1 LNHDA and CDR2 SQIVND (reference sequence). The CDR3 is 13 amino acids. V was trimmed by 2 bases and J by 2 bases, leaving 6 bases between them. The CDR3 sequence is CASSIWEQETQYF. The CDR3 region has the DNA TGTGCCAGTAGTATATGGGAACAAGAGACCCAGTACTTC.

The chain combines TRBV2 with TRBJ2-7, with TRBD1 matching over 7 bases. This CDR3 spans 15 amino acids. After removal of 2 bases from V and 9 bases from J, the junction contained 13 bases not matched to a gene. Germline CDR1 SNHLY, CDR2 FYNNEI. The CDR3 sequence: CASSELGSDRPGQYF. The CDR3 DNA follows: TGTGCCAGCAGTGAACTAGGATCGGACAGGCCGGGGCAGTACTTC.

The chain is built from TRBV27 and TRBJ2-7; no firm D call. Trimming stripped 5 bases from V and 0 bases from J, with 11 bases between. The germline V gene encodes CDR1 MNHEY and CDR2 SMNVEV (reference sequence). This CDR3 region has 14 residues. Written as DNA, the CDR3 is TGTGCCAGCAGTCCCCGCGGCTACTCCTACGAGCAGTACTTC. Its protein is CASSPRGYSYEQYF.

V usage is TRBV30 and J usage is TRBJ1-1, with 7 bases fitting TRBD1. The CDR3 is 12 residues long. Losses at the gene ends were 7 bases for V and 7 bases for J; bases not matched to a gene: 9. CDR1 GTSNPN and CDR2 SVGIG come from the germline V gene (reference sequence). The CDR3, as DNA: TGTGCCTCAACAGGGGTTTTAAGTGAAGCTTTCTTT. Amino acid sequence: CASTGVLSEAFF.

The J gene is TRBJ2-1, the V gene TRBV18, with a tentative D call TRBD1 (5 bases). The ends were cut back, 5 bases at V and 9 bases at J, with 17 bases in the middle. Germline V gives CDR1 KGHSH, CDR2 LQKENI. The CDR3 loop spans 14 amino acids. CDR3 sequence: CASSSDSIGREQFF. The CDR3 region has the DNA TGTGCCAGCTCAAGCGACAGTATCGGGCGTGAGCAGTTCTTC.

The chain is built from TRBV10-3 and TRBJ1-1; tentatively, D is TRBD1 (5 bases). CDR3 length: 12 amino acids. V lost 4 bases and J 7 bases, leaving 10 bases between the germline ends. In germline, CDR1 is ENHRY, CDR2 SYGVKD. The chain's CDR3 is CAISVGGDEAFF. DNA of the CDR3: TGTGCCATCAGTGTCGGGGGGGATGAAGCTTTCTTT.

This clone has only one observation. This sequence joins TRBV10-2 and TRBJ2-7; TRBD2 aligns across 8 bases. From germline, CDR1 is WSHSY and CDR2 SAAADI. The CDR3 totals 14 residues. V dropped 6 bases and J dropped 5; count of bases not matched to a gene: 9. CDR3 DNA: TGCGCCAGCAGATCAGCGGGAGTCTTCGACGAGCAGTACTTC. It codes for CASRSAGVFDEQYF.

This clone appeared once. The chain carries TRBV19 and TRBJ1-2; 10 nucleotides match TRBD1. Germline V gives CDR1 LNHDA, CDR2 SQIVND (reference sequence). The CDR3 sequence is 17 residues long. Trimming removed 4 bases from V and 6 bases from J; junction bases left unmatched: 14. CDR3 DNA: TGTGCCAGTAGTAAGCTCTCTGGACAGGGGGGAAAGGATGGCTACACCTTC. Translating gives CASSKLSGQGGKDGYTF.

J is TRBJ2-1 and V is TRBV27; 7 nucleotides line up with TRBD2. Germline-derived CDR1 and CDR2 are MNHEY and SMNVEV (reference sequence). The length of the CDR3 is 15 residues. Trimming cost V 6 bases and J 8 bases; bases outside gene matches: 13. The CDR3 DNA reads as TGTGCCAGCAGCCTCGAACCGGGGGGTTGGTATGAGCAGTTCTTC. Its protein is CASSLEPGGWYEQFF.

The rearrangement joins TRBV27 to TRBJ2-3; D not certain. In germline, CDR1 is MNHEY, CDR2 SMNVEV (reference sequence). The length of the CDR3 is 13 residues. Trimming removed 3 bases at V and 2 bases at J, with 6 bases between. Written as DNA, the CDR3 is TGTGCCAGCAGTTTTTACTACACAGATACGCAGTATTTT. Amino acids: CASSFYYTDTQYF.

This chain joins TRBV9 and TRBJ1-5; maybe TRBD1 (5 bases). The CDR3 totals 15 residues. The V end lost 0 bases, the J end lost 0 bases, and 7 bases lay between the germline ends. From germline, CDR1 is SGDLS and CDR2 YYNGEE. The CDR3 DNA follows: TGTGCCAGCAGCGTAGGGGGGTTTAGCAATCAGCCCCAGCATTTT. Protein: CASSVGGFSNQPQHF.

V and J are TRBV9 and TRBJ2-1; 7 bases are shared with TRBD1. CDR3 length: 17 amino acids. Unmatched junction bases numbered 7, after V lost 1 base and J lost 0 bases. The V gene's germline CDR1 is SGDLS and CDR2 YYNGEE. This chain's CDR3 is CASSVRSTGDSYNEQFF. In DNA, the CDR3 is TGTGCCAGCAGCGTAAGATCTACAGGGGACTCCTACAATGAGCAGTTCTTC.

The chain carries TRBV9 and TRBJ2-7; 12 bases match TRBD2. V trimming: 4 bases; J trimming: 4 bases; junction bases outside the gene matches: 6. CDR1 and CDR2 from the germline V gene are SGDLS and YYNGEE. There are 15 residues in the CDR3. The CDR3 is CASSPPTSGGYEQYF. The CDR3 coding sequence is TGTGCCAGCAGCCCCCCGACTAGCGGGGGATACGAGCAGTACTTC.

This sequence joins TRBV6-5 and TRBJ1-2; 9 bases match TRBD1. This CDR3 comprises 14 residues. With 6 bases clipped from V and 2 bases from J, the junction kept 4 bases outside the gene matches. Germline V gene sequence: CDR1 MNHEY, CDR2 SVGAGI. This CDR3 is CASRTGTGNYGYTF. The CDR3 bases are TGTGCCAGCAGAACCGGGACAGGGAACTATGGCTACACCTTC.

The rearrangement uses TRBV4-3 and TRBJ2-1; no reliable D call. Between the trimmed V and J ends, which lost 0 bases and 8 bases, there was a span of 17 bases. This CDR3 spans 16 amino acids. CDR1 and CDR2 from the germline V gene are LGHNA and YSLEER. In nucleotides, the CDR3 is TGCGCCAGCAGCCAAGAGGCAACACACAGCTTGCATGAGCAGTTCTTC. Its protein is CASSQEATHSLHEQFF.